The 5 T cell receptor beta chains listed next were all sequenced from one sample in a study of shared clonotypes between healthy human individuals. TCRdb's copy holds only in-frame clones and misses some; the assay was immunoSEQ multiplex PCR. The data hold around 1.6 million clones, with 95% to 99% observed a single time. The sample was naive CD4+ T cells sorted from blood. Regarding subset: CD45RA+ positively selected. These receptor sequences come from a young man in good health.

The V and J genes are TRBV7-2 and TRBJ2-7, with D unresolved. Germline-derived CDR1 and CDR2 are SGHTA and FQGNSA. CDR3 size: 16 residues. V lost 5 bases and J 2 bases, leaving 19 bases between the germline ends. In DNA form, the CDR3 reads TGTGCCAGCAGCAAACCCGGGCAGACAAATACCTACGAGCAGTACTTC. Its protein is CASSKPGQTNTYEQYF. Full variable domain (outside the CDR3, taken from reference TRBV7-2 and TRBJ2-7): GAGVSQSPSNKVTEKGKDVELRCDPISGHTALYWYRQSLGQGLEFLIYFQGNSAPDKSGLPSDRFSAERTGGSVSTLTIQRTQQEDSAVYLCASSKPGQTNTYEQYFGPGTRLTVT.

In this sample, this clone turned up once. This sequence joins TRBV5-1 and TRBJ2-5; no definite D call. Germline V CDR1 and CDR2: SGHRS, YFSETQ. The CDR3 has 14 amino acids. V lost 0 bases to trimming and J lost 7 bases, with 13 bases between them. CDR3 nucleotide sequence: TGCGCCAGCAGCTTGGAACAGACATCAGGGACCCAGTACTTC. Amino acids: CASSLEQTSGTQYF.

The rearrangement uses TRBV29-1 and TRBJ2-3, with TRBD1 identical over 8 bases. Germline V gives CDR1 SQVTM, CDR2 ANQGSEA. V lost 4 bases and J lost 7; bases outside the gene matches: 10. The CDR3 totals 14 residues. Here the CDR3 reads CSVGGPRGRNTQYF. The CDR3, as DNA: TGCAGCGTTGGGGGCCCCAGGGGGCGGAATACGCAGTATTTT.

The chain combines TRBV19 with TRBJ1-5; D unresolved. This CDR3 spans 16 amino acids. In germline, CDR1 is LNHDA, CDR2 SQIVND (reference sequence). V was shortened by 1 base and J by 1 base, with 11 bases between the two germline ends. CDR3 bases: TGTGCCAGTAGTATAGTTGGCAGAGTAAGCAATCAGCCCCAGCATTTT. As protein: CASSIVGRVSNQPQHF.

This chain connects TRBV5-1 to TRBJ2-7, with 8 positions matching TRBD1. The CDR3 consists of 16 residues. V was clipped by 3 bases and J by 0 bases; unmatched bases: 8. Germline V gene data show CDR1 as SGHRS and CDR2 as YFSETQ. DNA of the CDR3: TGCGCCAGCAGCTCGGGACAGGACAATTTCTCCTACGAGCAGTACTTC. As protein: CASSSGQDNFSYEQYF.